This T cell receptor beta chain came from a study of technical replicates of blood from a handful of donors. TCRdb's copy holds only in-frame clones and misses some; the assay was immunoSEQ multiplex PCR. The sample consists of tens of thousands of clones, roughly 96% of them appearing once. Looked up from germline, CDR1 is SEHNR and CDR2 is FQNEAQ (reference sequence). Trimming left V 7 bases short and J 5 bases short, with 10 bases between. The CDR3 length is 12 residues. This clone appeared once. The chain combines TRBV7-9 with TRBJ2-3; D unresolved. The specimen was T cells isolated from PBMCs. This TCR came from a human donor in good health. CDR3 DNA: TGTGCCAGCATCCCAGTAAGAGATACGCAGTATTTT. Its translation is CASIPVRDTQYF. The whole variable domain, filled in from reference TRBV7-9 and TRBJ2-3, reads DTGVSQNPRHKITKRGQNVTFRCDPISEHNRLYWYRQTLGQGPEFLTYFQNEAQLEKSRLLSDRFSAERPKGSFSTLEIQRTEQGDSAMYLCASIPVRDTQYFGPGTRLTVL.